Below, one TCR beta chain is given with its context. The V gene's germline CDR1 is SEHNR and CDR2 FQNEAQ (reference sequence). After removal of 3 bases from V and 3 bases from J, the junction contained 10 bases not matched to a gene. The length of the CDR3 is 17 residues. The record originates from a study of blood T cell repertoires in COVID-19. Repertoires were generated with immunoSEQ multiplex PCR, while TCRdb's copy carries only in-frame clones and drops some. The sample contains roughly 170,000 clones, about 87% of which appear only once. The origin of this receptor is a man in his forties with active or convalescent COVID-19. The V gene is TRBV7-9, the J gene TRBJ2-2, with 7 bases identical to TRBD1. Sequencing was done on a sample of peripheral blood. The DNA of the CDR3 is TGTGCCAGCAGCTTTAAAAGAGGGGGCGGTGACACCGGGGAGCTGTTTTTT. This sequence encodes CASSFKRGGGDTGELFF.